Below are 25 T cell receptor beta chains sequenced from a single sample in a study of metastatic and nonmetastatic thyroid tumors. Patients had received no treatment of any kind before thyroid surgery. TCRdb redid the clone calls on the PCR reads using MiXCR. The profile shows approximately 20,000 clones, around a quarter of them singletons. Sequenced material: tumor tissue. These receptors all come from a female donor with papillary thyroid cancer or a benign thyroid nodule (not recorded which). Some clones in this sample may be carry-over from other donors' samples.

This clone showed up many times. This chain connects TRBV2 to TRBJ1-3, with unresolved D. There are 14 residues in the CDR3. Germline assignment: CDR1 SNHLY and CDR2 FYNNEI. V lost 6 bases and J lost 0, with 9 bases in between. The CDR3 loop reads CASSLWVSGNTIYF. In nucleotides, the CDR3 is TGTGCCAGCAGCCTCTGGGTCTCTGGAAACACCATATATTTT.

There are many counts of this clone. This chain joins TRBV28 and TRBJ1-1; no reliable D call. There are 20 residues in the CDR3. Per germline, CDR1 MDHEN and CDR2 SYDVKM. V dropped 5 bases and J dropped 8 bases, with 36 bases sitting between them. Here the CDR3 DNA reads TGTGCCAGCAGTACTTACCGGCCACAAAGAGGAGGAAGCTGGATGGCGGAAGCTTTCTTT. Translation gives CASSTYRPQRGGSWMAEAFF.

Of note for this clone: One end of the junction is discordant with germline, which a read error may explain. V gene TRBV5-1 combines with J gene TRBJ2-7; D gene uncertain. Germline V gene data show CDR1 as SGHRS and CDR2 as YFSETQ. The CDR3 is 12 residues long. CDR3 in amino acids: CASSSQCYELYF. The CDR3 bases are TGCGCCAGCAGCTCGCAGTGCTACGAGCTGTACTTC. Full variable domain (missing parts from reference TRBV5-1 and TRBJ2-7): KAGVTQTPRYLIKTRGQQVTLSCSPISGHRSVSWYQQTPGQGLQFLFEYFSETQRNKGNFPGRFSGRQFSNSRSEMNVSTLELGDSALYLCASSSQCYELYFGPGTRLTVT.

The chain joins TRBV27 to TRBJ1-4; a possible D gene is TRBD1 (5 bases). The germline V gene encodes CDR1 MNHEY and CDR2 SMNVEV (reference sequence). V dropped 2 bases and J dropped 4 bases, with 8 bases sitting between them. The CDR3 extends over 14 amino acids. DNA for the CDR3: TGTGCCAGCAGTTTACAGGGCCTTAATGAAAAACTGTTTTTT. Protein sequence: CASSLQGLNEKLFF.

Judged by abundance, this clone is medium-sized (0.01 to 0.1%). V is TRBV28 and J is TRBJ2-5; D possibly corresponds to TRBD2 (5 bases). Germline V CDR1 and CDR2: MDHEN, SYDVKM. The V end lost 1 base, the J end lost 1 base, and 7 bases lay between the germline ends. The CDR3 contains 14 residues. CDR3 residues: CASSLSGIQETQYF. The CDR3 DNA is TGTGCCAGCAGTTTATCGGGGATCCAAGAGACCCAGTACTTC.

The sample holds a few counts of this clone. The chain carries TRBV2 and TRBJ2-5; 7 bases are shared with TRBD1. Germline V lookup: CDR1 SNHLY, CDR2 FYNNEI. The CDR3 length is 12 residues. J gave up 3 bases and V 6 bases, and 1 base lay outside the gene matches. Here the CDR3 reads CASSDREETQYF. The CDR3 nucleotides read TGTGCCAGCAGCGACAGGGAAGAGACCCAGTACTTC.

This clone was observed a few times. The rearrangement links TRBV11-2 to TRBJ2-3; no clear D gene. The length of the CDR3 is 15 residues. The germline V gene encodes CDR1 SGHAT and CDR2 FQNNGV. The V gene lost 3 bases and the J gene lost 1 base, with 11 bases spanning the gap. CDR3 amino acids: CASSFRSPRTDTQYF. CDR3 sequence (DNA): TGTGCCAGCAGCTTCAGAAGTCCCCGCACAGATACGCAGTATTTT.

In this sample, this clone turned up a few times. A much larger clone lies a single base off, so this may be a read error. Other DNA sequences in the sample encode the same CDR3. The gene calls are TRBV20-1 and TRBJ2-1, with D unresolved. The CDR3 has 13 residues. Germline CDR1 is DFQATT and CDR2 is SNEGSKA (reference sequence). V gave up 8 bases and J gave up 12 bases, with 23 bases separating them. CDR3 residues: CSQTSWGFVGQFF. In DNA, the CDR3 is TGCAGTCAAACCTCATGGGGTTTTGTGGGGCAGTTCTTC.

J is TRBJ2-3 and V is TRBV4-1; 8 bases match TRBD2. The trim removed 4 bases at V and 0 bases at J, leaving 9 bases unmatched. CDR3 length equals 17 residues. In germline, CDR1 is MGHRA, CDR2 YSYEKL. The CDR3 here is CASSPTGRGLSTDTQYF. Here the CDR3 DNA reads TGCGCCAGCAGCCCCACCGGGAGGGGGTTAAGCACAGATACGCAGTATTTT.

The chain has TRBV19 and TRBJ2-7, with 9 bases aligning to TRBD1. Per the germline V gene, CDR1 is LNHDA and CDR2 is SQIVND (reference sequence). The CDR3 consists of 17 residues. The J segment lost 2 bases and the V segment lost 3 bases, leaving 11 bases of the junction unmatched. The CDR3: CASSMAIPGQGAYEQYF. CDR3 sequence (DNA): TGTGCCAGTAGTATGGCCATACCGGGACAGGGCGCCTACGAGCAGTACTTC.

The chain uses TRBV3-1 and TRBJ2-5, with D perhaps given as TRBD1 or TRBD2 (5 bases each). V lost 3 bases and J 4 bases, leaving 12 bases between the germline ends. This CDR3 has 14 residues. Germline lookup yields CDR1 LGHDT and CDR2 YNNKEL (reference sequence). The CDR3, as DNA: TGTGCCAGCAGCCACGGGGCGCAAATAGAGACCCAGTACTTC. It yields the protein CASSHGAQIETQYF.

This clone was detected only a few times. The J gene is TRBJ1-2, the V gene TRBV27, with D tentatively TRBD1 (6 bases). The CDR3 sequence is 13 residues long. Looked up from germline, CDR1 is MNHEY and CDR2 is SMNVEV (reference sequence). V lost 5 bases, J lost 8 bases, and 15 bases lay in between. The CDR3 region is CASSLTGYRGYTF. The CDR3 region has the DNA TGTGCCAGCAGTCTAACAGGGTATAGGGGCTACACCTTC.

This clone was counted many times. Distinct nucleotide sequences in the sample also encode this CDR3. This chain links TRBV5-1 with TRBJ1-1; no reliable D call. The ends were cut back, 1 base at V and 2 bases at J, with 6 bases in the middle. CDR3 size: 13 residues. From germline, CDR1 is SGHRS and CDR2 YFSETQ. In DNA form, the CDR3 reads TGCGCCAGCAGCTTGAACGCCAACACTGAAGCTTTCTTT. It yields the protein CASSLNANTEAFF.

V gene TRBV28 combines with J gene TRBJ1-1; 7 bases align to TRBD1. With V trimmed by 7 bases and J by 5 bases, 7 bases remained unmatched. This CDR3 comprises 13 residues. Germline V lookup: CDR1 MDHEN, CDR2 SYDVKM. The CDR3 DNA reads as TGTGCCAGCAACCCGGGACAGAGGACTGAAGCTTTCTTT. It translates to CASNPGQRTEAFF.

A remark on this clone: One end of the junction varies from germline; a read error may be responsible. The V gene is TRBV20-1, the J gene TRBJ2-3; weak D call: TRBD2 (5 bases). This CDR3 is 15 amino acids long. CDR1 DFQATT and CDR2 SNEGSKA come from the germline V gene (reference sequence). The chain's CDR3 is CSASQTILRTYTQYF. The CDR3 bases are TGCAGTGCTAGTCAGACTATCCTCCGCACATATACGCAGTATTTT.

This rearrangement joins TRBV5-1 to TRBJ1-1, with D perhaps TRBD1 (5 bases). The germline V gene encodes CDR1 SGHRS and CDR2 YFSETQ. The CDR3 is made up of 15 amino acids. Trimming took off 0 bases at V and 0 bases at J, with 9 bases between the two ends. This CDR3 reads CASSLDVGVNTEAFF. In DNA, the CDR3 is TGCGCCAGCAGCTTGGATGTAGGGGTGAACACTGAAGCTTTCTTT.

As for this clone: Its ends do not fully match the called genes, so a read error is possible. V gene TRBV3-1 combines with J gene TRBJ2-5, with D perhaps matching TRBD2 (6 bases). Germline loops: CDR1 LGHDT, CDR2 YNNKEL (reference sequence). This CDR3 is built from 15 residues. The CDR3: CASSHLGRGRETQHF. CDR3 in DNA: TGTGCCAGCAGCCACCTTGGAAGGGGACGGGAGACCCAGCACTTC.

By share of the sample, this clone is medium-sized. The chain links TRBV6-2 or TRBV6-3 to TRBJ2-1; the D gene is possibly TRBD1 (7 bases). The germline V gene has CDR1 MNHEY and CDR2 SVGEGT. This CDR3 spans 13 amino acids. V lost 6 bases to trimming and J lost 5 bases, with 11 bases between them. Here the CDR3 reads CASSAGQHNEQFF. The CDR3 DNA reads TGTGCCAGCAGCGCGGGACAGCACAATGAGCAGTTCTTC.

With regard to this clone: At one end, the junction sequence differs from germline, possibly due to a read error. This sequence joins TRBV6-2 or TRBV6-3 and TRBJ2-3; 7 positions match TRBD2. Germline V gene lookup returns CDR1 MNHEY and CDR2 SVGEGT. This CDR3 has 15 amino acids. This chain's CDR3 is CASIYRGEGVDTQYF. The CDR3 region has the DNA TGTGCCAGCATTTACCGAGGGGAGGGCGTAGATACGCAGTATTTT.

Details on this clone: The junction shows a germline mismatch at one end, possibly a read error. The gene calls are TRBV20-1 and TRBJ2-7, with 7 bases lining up with TRBD2. Germline CDR1 reads DFQATT; CDR2 reads SNEGSKA (reference sequence). The CDR3 length is 14 residues. CDR3 DNA: TGCAGTGCCAGAGGAGCGGGGTTGGACTACGAGCAGTACTTC. Its protein is CSARGAGLDYEQYF.

This clone has at least ten counts. The chain has TRBV19 and TRBJ2-1; 10 bases agree with TRBD2. V trimming: 9 bases; J trimming: 4 bases; junction bases outside the gene matches: 6. Germline V gives CDR1 LNHDA, CDR2 SQIVND (reference sequence). The CDR3 runs to 14 residues. CDR3 nucleotides: TGTGCCAGCAAACTAGCGGGGACATACAATGAGCAGTTCTTC. It is translated as CASKLAGTYNEQFF.

This clone was counted many times. The chain joins TRBV29-1 to TRBJ2-5; 7 bases align to TRBD1. V lost 2 bases to trimming and J lost 6 bases; unmatched junction nucleotides: 6. The germline gives CDR1 SQVTM, CDR2 ANQGSEA. The CDR3 is 13 amino acids. CDR3 DNA: TGCAGCGTTGAAAGGCAGGGGGTGCAGACCCAGTACTTC. This sequence encodes CSVERQGVQTQYF.

Comment on this clone: The CDR3 carries no conserved terminal phenylalanine or tryptophan, so it likely arises from a read error. The V and J genes are TRBV18 and TRBJ1-2, with unresolved D. CDR1 and CDR2 (germline): KGHSH, LQKENI. V was cut by 4 bases and J by 7 bases, with 10 bases left in between. The CDR3 covers 12 residues. CDR3 protein: CASSHPASGYTL. CDR3 coding DNA: TGTGCCAGCTCACACCCGGCCTCTGGCTACACCCTC.

The rearrangement joins TRBV11-2 to TRBJ2-1, with D perhaps assigned TRBD1 or TRBD2 (5 bases each). The CDR3 is 15 amino acids. V lost 5 bases, J lost 9 bases, and 20 bases lay in between. CDR1 and CDR2 from the germline V gene are SGHAT and FQNNGV. CDR3 sequence (DNA): TGTGCCAGCAGCGTGACCGGGACGTCAAGAGGTGAGCAGTTCTTC. It is translated as CASSVTGTSRGEQFF.

In the case of this clone: The CDR3 does not close with the conserved phenylalanine or tryptophan, likely indicating a read error. The chain couples TRBV28 to TRBJ2-5; 13 positions agree with TRBD2. V dropped 6 bases and J dropped 8; count of bases not matched to a gene: 15. The length of the CDR3 is 17 residues. Germline V gives CDR1 MDHEN, CDR2 SYDVKM. The CDR3 DNA is TGTGCCAGCAGCCCACAGGGACTAGCGGGGTGGGGAGATACCCAGTACCTC. Protein: CASSPQGLAGWGDTQYL.